Below are 21 T cell receptor beta chains sequenced from a single sample in a study of tissue T cells after allogeneic stem cell transplantation. Profiling relied on immunoSEQ multiplex PCR, and the TCRdb table lists in-frame clones only, not all of them. In the table there are around 7,300 clones, approximately 46% of which are singletons. Time point here: mouse harvest day 7 after allogeneic transplant. Tail vein injection delivered 10^7 T-cell-depleted bone marrow cells and 10^6 splenic CD5+ T cells. The sequencing input was gut tissue. All receptors derive from a female BALB/c mouse given C57BL/6 T cells with graft-versus-host disease after an allogeneic hematopoietic cell transplant.

This clone qualifies as medium-sized. These gene names are mouse names. The read ends 1 residue early relative to the CDR3; the germline J gene fills the gap. The genes are TRBV26 and TRBJ2-7; possibly TRBD1 for D (6 bases). The CDR3 consists of 12 residues. Germline V lookup: CDR1 KGHPV, CDR2 FQNQEV (reference sequence). Trimming left V 5 bases short and J 4 bases short, with 9 bases between. Incomplete CDR3 DNA: TGTGCCAGCAGTTTGGACAGATATGAACAGTAC. Translation: CASSLDRYEQY. The CDR3 in its entirety is CASSLDRYEQYF.

Notes on this clone: Here the gene names and germline are mouse. The CDR3 end is not reached by the read, which stops 1 residue before it; the germline J gene fills it in. The V gene is TRBV13-2, the J gene TRBJ1-3; unclear D gene. Germline V gene sequence: CDR1 NNHNN, CDR2 SYGAGS (reference sequence). The germline V and J ends were trimmed by 3 bases and 0 bases, with 7 bases remaining between them. The CDR3 extends over 14 amino acids. Partial CDR3 DNA: TGTGCCAGCGGTGGGAAGGGTTCTGGAAATACGCTCTAT. Its translation is CASGGKGSGNTLY. The entire CDR3 protein reads CASGGKGSGNTLYF.

Of note for this clone: Gene names denote mouse genes. Read coverage stops 1 residue before the CDR3 terminus; the germline J gene supplies the remainder. This chain links TRBV26 with TRBJ2-7; D may be TRBD1 (6 bases). The V and J ends lost 4 bases and 0 bases respectively, with 10 bases between them. CDR3 length equals 14 residues. The germline CDR1 and CDR2 sequences are KGHPV and FQNQEV (reference sequence). The sequenced part of the CDR3 DNA is TGTGCCAGCAGTCGACAGGCTAGCTCCTATGAACAGTAC. Encoded protein: CASSRQASSYEQY. The CDR3, in full, reads CASSRQASSYEQYF.

A word on this clone: All gene names here are mouse names. The CDR3 extends 1 residue past the end of the read, so its final part is completed from the germline J gene. The rearrangement links TRBV26 to TRBJ1-1; no reliable D call. This CDR3 is built from 15 residues. CDR1 is KGHPV, CDR2 FQNQEV, per germline (reference sequence). The V gene lost 0 bases and the J gene lost 1 base, with 9 bases spanning the gap. The sequenced CDR3 bases are TGTGCCAGCAGTCTGTCGACGCATTTAAACACAGAAGTCTTC. Its translation: CASSLSTHLNTEVF. The whole CDR3 protein is CASSLSTHLNTEVFF.

In this sample, this clone turned up once. Gene names and germline refer to mouse. Sequencing ends 1 residue short of the CDR3 end; the germline J gene provides the rest. Other DNA sequences from this sample encode an identical CDR3 as well. This chain connects TRBV26 to TRBJ1-1; possible D gene TRBD1, 6 bases. CDR3 length: 14 amino acids. Germline assignment: CDR1 KGHPV and CDR2 FQNQEV (reference sequence). The V gene lost 2 bases and the J gene lost 0 bases, with 7 bases spanning the gap. The CDR3 is CASSLGTTNTEVFF. The covered CDR3 bases are TGTGCCAGCAGTCTGGGGACAACAAACACAGAAGTCTTC. The variable domain in full, with the rest retrieved from reference TRBV26 and TRBJ1-1, is NSKVIQTPRYLVKGQGQKAKMRCIPEKGHPVVFWYQQNKNNEFKFLINFQNQEVLQQIDMTEKRFSAECPSNSPCSLEIQSSEAGDSALYLCASSLGTTNTEVFFGKGTRLTVV.

To note about this clone: Germline and genes: mouse. From the germline J gene comes the end of the CDR3, since the read stops 1 residue before it. This rearrangement joins TRBV24 to TRBJ1-1, with TRBD1 as a possible D gene (6 bases). Germline loops: CDR1 KGHTA, CDR2 FRNEEI. The CDR3 runs to 14 residues. V was pared by 8 bases and J by 0 bases, with 13 bases between. Incomplete CDR3 DNA: TGTGCCAGCCCTCGGGACACCTCAAACACAGAAGTCTTC. It specifies CASPRDTSNTEVF. The whole CDR3 sequence reads CASPRDTSNTEVFF.

As to this clone: The gene symbols are mouse symbols. The CDR3 is CASSHLGTGSQNTLYF. The DNA read from the CDR3 is TGTGCCAGCAGTCACCTCGGGACTGGGAGTCAAAACACCTTGTAC. V gene TRBV24 combines with J gene TRBJ2-4; TRBD2 aligns across 9 bases. Read sequence stops 1 residue before the CDR3 end, and the germline J gene provides the missing end. Germline values: CDR1 KGHTA, CDR2 FRNEEI. Germline trimming cut 4 bases from V and 0 bases from J; bases unmatched to any gene: 5. The length of the CDR3 is 16 residues.

About this clone: These gene names are mouse names. The CDR3 goes on 1 residue after the read ends, and that part is filled in from the germline J gene. The genes are TRBV13-3 and TRBJ2-5; 9 bases agree with TRBD2. Looked up from germline, CDR1 is NNHDY and CDR2 is SYVADS. This CDR3 has 14 amino acids. V shed 2 bases and J 4 bases; nucleotides not matched to a gene: 2. CDR3 sequence: CASSDWGGKDTQYF. The CDR3 DNA, read in part, is TGTGCCAGCAGTGACTGGGGGGGTAAAGACACCCAGTAC.

A note on this clone: All gene names here are mouse names. The read ends 1 residue shy of where the CDR3 ends; the end is completed using the germline J gene. The chain is built from TRBV13-3 and TRBJ2-3; the D gene is possibly TRBD2 (7 bases). Trimming removed 2 bases at V and 2 bases at J, with 12 bases between. Germline V gives CDR1 NNHDY, CDR2 SYVADS. The CDR3 runs to 15 residues. The part of the CDR3 DNA that was read is TGTGCCAGCAGTGACCGGGGGGCTGTTGCAGAAACGCTGTAT. Translation: CASSDRGAVAETLY. The whole CDR3 protein reads CASSDRGAVAETLYF.

In this sample, this clone turned up a few times. Germline and genes: mouse. The CDR3 is cut off 1 residue early in the read; its end comes from the germline J gene. The chain joins TRBV26 to TRBJ2-7, with D maybe TRBD2 (6 bases). The CDR3 is made up of 13 amino acids. Between the trimmed V and J ends, which lost 2 bases and 6 bases, there was a span of 11 bases. Germline V gene sequence: CDR1 KGHPV, CDR2 FQNQEV (reference sequence). The CDR3 here is CASSLGGTSEQYF. CDR3 DNA, as far as it was read: TGTGCCAGCAGTCTGGGGGGGACGAGTGAACAGTAC.

For this clone: Genes and germline come from the mouse. The CDR3 end is not reached by the read, which stops 1 residue before it; the germline J gene fills it in. The chain couples TRBV26 to TRBJ1-2, with TRBD1 as a possible D gene (5 bases). Trimming cost V 2 bases and J 2 bases, with 6 bases left between them. The germline V gene has CDR1 KGHPV and CDR2 FQNQEV (reference sequence). The CDR3 length is 13 residues. Partial CDR3 DNA: TGTGCCAGCAGTCTGGGACATAACTCCGACTACACC. Translating it yields CASSLGHNSDYT. The whole CDR3 protein reads CASSLGHNSDYTF.

A single count supports this clone. Gene names follow the mouse nomenclature. The read falls 1 residue short of the CDR3 end, and the missing part is taken from the germline J gene. Within the sample, other DNA sequences also encode this same CDR3. V usage is TRBV26 and J usage is TRBJ2-5, with 9 bases aligning to TRBD2. The germline V gene has CDR1 KGHPV and CDR2 FQNQEV (reference sequence). V shed 2 bases and J 4 bases; nucleotides not matched to a gene: 1. The CDR3 contains 14 residues. The CDR3 bases that were read are TGTGCCAGCAGTCTGCTGGGGGGGGAAGACACCCAGTAC. It specifies CASSLLGGEDTQY. The entire CDR3 is CASSLLGGEDTQYF.

This clone was seen more than once but under ten times. Gene labels here are mouse ones. Read data end 1 residue before the CDR3 end; the end is taken from the germline J gene. V usage is TRBV5 and J usage is TRBJ1-3, with 8 positions matching TRBD1. CDR3 size: 15 residues. V was pared by 4 bases and J by 2 bases, with 4 bases of the junction left unmatched. Germline CDR1 is LGHNA and CDR2 is YNLKQL (reference sequence). The CDR3 here is CASSPQGAAGNTLYF. Partial CDR3 DNA: TGTGCCAGCAGCCCCCAGGGGGCTGCTGGAAATACGCTCTAT.

Concerning this clone: Gene names are the mouse ones. The CDR3 goes on 1 residue after the read ends, and that part is filled in from the germline J gene. This chain links TRBV26 with TRBJ1-6; D gene uncertain. TRBJ1-6 is noted as an ORF with a role that remains uncertain. Trimming removed 0 bases from V and 7 bases from J, with 4 bases in between. The CDR3 extends over 13 amino acids. The germline V gene has CDR1 KGHPV and CDR2 FQNQEV (reference sequence). Incomplete CDR3 DNA: TGTGCCAGCAGTCTGTCGAGGAATTCGCCCCTCTAC. It codes for CASSLSRNSPLY. The CDR3, in full, reads CASSLSRNSPLYF.

This clone was observed a few times. Gene and germline names: mouse. From the germline J gene comes the end of the CDR3, since the read stops 1 residue before it. The gene calls are TRBV26 and TRBJ2-7; possibly TRBD1 for D (6 bases). Trimming cost V 4 bases and J 7 bases, with 11 bases left between them. From germline, CDR1 is KGHPV and CDR2 FQNQEV (reference sequence). The CDR3 length is 12 residues. The CDR3 region is CASSPHREEQYF. The sequenced CDR3 bases are TGTGCCAGCAGTCCCCACAGGGAGGAACAGTAC.

This clone has more than one count but fewer than ten. Mouse names are used for the genes. The read ends 1 residue early relative to the CDR3; the germline J gene fills the gap. The sample holds other DNA sequences that translate to the same CDR3. The chain joins TRBV26 to TRBJ2-7; D is ambiguous. Germline V gives CDR1 KGHPV, CDR2 FQNQEV (reference sequence). Trimming removed 0 bases at V and 4 bases at J, with 4 bases between. CDR3 length: 12 residues. This chain's CDR3 is CASSLSGYEQYF. The part of the CDR3 DNA that was read is TGTGCCAGCAGTCTGTCTGGTTATGAACAGTAC.

In regard to this clone: Genes here carry mouse names. The sequence runs out 1 residue before the end of the CDR3; the remainder is reconstructed from the germline J gene. The chain carries TRBV3 and TRBJ2-4; D remains unclear. V lost 5 bases, J lost 1 base, and 10 bases lay in between. This CDR3 is built from 14 residues. The V gene's germline CDR1 is SNHLY and CDR2 FYNGKV (reference sequence). The covered CDR3 bases are TGTGCCAGCAGCCCGGACGGGCGTCAAAACACCTTGTAC. This sequence encodes CASSPDGRQNTLY. The complete CDR3 reads CASSPDGRQNTLYF.

This clone was found a few times. Each gene name is a mouse one. From the germline J gene comes the end of the CDR3, since the read stops 1 residue before it. The chain uses TRBV26 and TRBJ1-2; D might be TRBD1 (6 bases). The CDR3 loop spans 14 amino acids. V lost 4 bases and J lost 1, with 10 bases in between. The germline V gene has CDR1 KGHPV and CDR2 FQNQEV (reference sequence). CDR3 residues: CASSRRQVNSDYTF. CDR3 bases read: TGTGCCAGCAGTCGGAGACAGGTAAACTCCGACTACACC.

As regards this clone: Germline and genes: mouse. The read comes to an end 1 residue before the CDR3 does, leaving the germline J gene to fill in the end. This chain connects TRBV26 to TRBJ1-1; D is perhaps TRBD1 (6 bases). In germline, CDR1 is KGHPV, CDR2 FQNQEV (reference sequence). The CDR3 consists of 14 residues. V was pared by 6 bases and J by 0 bases, with 11 bases between. The CDR3 here is CASSRDNANTEVFF. The CDR3 bases that were read are TGTGCCAGCAGCCGGGACAATGCAAACACAGAAGTCTTC.

This clone was observed a few times. The germline and genes are mouse ones. With the read ending 1 residue before the CDR3 end, the germline J gene is used to fill in that end. The rearrangement links TRBV16 to TRBJ2-7; D possibly corresponds to TRBD1 (5 bases). Germline CDR1 reads SGHSA; CDR2 reads FRNQAP. The ends were cut back, 2 bases at V and 4 bases at J, with 6 bases in the middle. The CDR3 loop spans 12 amino acids. The CDR3 is CASSLQGYEQYF. Partial CDR3 DNA: TGTGCAAGCAGCTTACAGGGTTATGAACAGTAC.

A note on this clone: The genes and germline here are from mouse. The CDR3 end is not reached by the read, which stops 1 residue before it; the germline J gene fills it in. The chain combines TRBV12-2 with TRBJ2-5; maybe TRBD1 (6 bases). Germline CDR1 and CDR2: SGHLS and HYDKME. V gave up 1 base and J gave up 3 bases, with 10 bases separating them. This CDR3 is built from 14 residues. The CDR3 reads CASSLTGGQDTQYF. The DNA read from the CDR3 is TGTGCCAGCTCTCTGACAGGCGGGCAAGACACCCAGTAC.